These 8 T cell receptor beta chains came from one sample sequenced in a study of blood T cell repertoires in COVID-19 (dated by TCRdb to 2018 to 2021). Library method: the immunoSEQ multiplex PCR assay. Here the immuneACCESS table is served through TCRdb, limited to in-frame sequences with V and J called. Missing clones are a known gap in these copies; in checked studies unresolved V genes cover under half, and the rest lacks a known reason. This sample has about 220,000 clones in its table, and about four fifths of those were observed once. The leading ten clones occupy under 3% of the sample. Material for sequencing was peripheral blood. The receptors come from a woman aged 40 to 50 with active or convalescent COVID-19.

This chain connects TRBV7-8 to TRBJ1-4, with D possibly matching TRBD1 (5 bases). Trimming removed 3 bases from V and 5 bases from J, with 16 bases in between. Germline loops: CDR1 SGHVS, CDR2 FQNEAQ. The CDR3 is 16 amino acids. The CDR3 bases are TGTGCCAGCAGCTTGGGGCCCTCCCTCATAAATGAAAAACTGTTTTTT. This gives the protein CASSLGPSLINEKLFF.

This chain joins TRBV6-5 and TRBJ2-7; TRBD2 matches 7 bases. Germline V gene sequence: CDR1 MNHEY, CDR2 SVGAGI. The CDR3 consists of 14 residues. V dropped 0 bases and J dropped 4; count of bases not matched to a gene: 3. The CDR3: CASSYSDSGYEQYF. In DNA form, the CDR3 reads TGTGCCAGCAGTTACTCAGATAGCGGGTACGAGCAGTACTTC.

The V gene is TRBV24-1, the J gene TRBJ2-1, with 7 bases lining up with TRBD2. Germline assignment: CDR1 KGHDR and CDR2 SFDVKD. Trimming took 3 bases from V and 7 from J; bases not matched to a gene: 17. This CDR3 comprises 18 residues. In DNA, the CDR3 is TGTGCCACCAGTGATCCGGGAGGAAACCAAGATACTAGGAATGAGCAGTTCTTC. Amino acids: CATSDPGGNQDTRNEQFF.

A few counts support this clone. The chain combines TRBV14 with TRBJ1-4; D is ambiguous. Trimming cost V 5 bases and J 11 bases, with 15 bases left between them. The CDR3 contains 13 residues. CDR1 SGHDN and CDR2 FVKESK come from the germline V gene. The CDR3: CASSSNIGVKLFF. The DNA for the CDR3 is TGTGCCAGCAGCTCAAATATCGGAGTTAAACTGTTTTTT. Together with reference TRBV14 and TRBJ1-4, the CDR3 gives the full variable domain: EAGVTQFPSHSVIEKGQTVTLRCDPISGHDNLYWYRRVMGKEIKFLLHFVKESKQDESGMPNNRFLAERTGGTYSTLKVQPAELEDSGVYFCASSSNIGVKLFFGSGTQLSVL.

The CDR3 reads CASSQTGGTEAFF. The CDR3 DNA follows: TGCGCCAGCAGCCAGACAGGGGGGACTGAAGCTTTCTTT. The chain is built from TRBV5-1 and TRBJ1-1; 9 bases are shared with TRBD1. The germline gives CDR1 SGHRS, CDR2 YFSETQ. The ends lost 4 bases at V and 5 bases at J; junction bases unmatched: 3. The CDR3 totals 13 residues.

As concerns this clone: The identical CDR3 is also encoded by other nucleotide sequences in the sample. The V call is TRBV19, the J call TRBJ2-5; possible D gene TRBD1, 5 bases. V was trimmed by 5 bases and J by 1 base, leaving 8 bases between them. Germline V gene sequence: CDR1 LNHDA, CDR2 SQIVND (reference sequence). The CDR3 covers 13 residues. CDR3 in amino acids: CASSWGLQETQYF. For the CDR3, the DNA is TGTGCCAGTAGTTGGGGCCTCCAAGAGACCCAGTACTTC.

The V call is TRBV18, the J call TRBJ1-1; weak D call: TRBD1 (6 bases). V was pared by 1 base and J by 4 bases, with 13 bases between. Germline V gene sequence: CDR1 KGHSH, CDR2 LQKENI. This CDR3 contains 15 residues. In DNA, the CDR3 is TGTGCCAGCTCACCACAGGGCAACAGGGCCACTGAAGCTTTCTTT. This encodes CASSPQGNRATEAFF.

The rearrangement links TRBV29-1 to TRBJ1-1; D remains ambiguous. There are 13 residues in the CDR3. V lost 6 bases, J lost 0 bases, and 11 bases lay in between. Germline assignment: CDR1 SQVTM and CDR2 ANQGSEA. The CDR3 spells CSVPTTLNTEAFF. The CDR3 nucleotides read TGCAGCGTCCCGACTACCTTGAACACTGAAGCTTTCTTT.